The next 25 T cell receptor beta chains were all read from a single sample in a study of early T cells in non-severe SARS-CoV-2 infection. TCRdb fed the 5' RACE reads into MiXCR, producing one record per CDR3 protein. This sample yields 55,000 to 70,000 distinct CDR3 sequences, of which roughly 4.6% are seen a single time; roughly 3.6% belongs to the top ten. Material: whole blood, obtained at baseline. Source of these receptors: an adult who was a healthcare worker with PCR-confirmed SARS-CoV-2 infection or an uninfected control (not recorded which). The donor label of this sample is uncertain.

This chain connects TRBV12-3 or TRBV12-4 to TRBJ1-5; D is undetermined. There are 13 residues in the CDR3. V lost 3 bases and J lost 6, with 9 bases in between. CDR3 DNA: TGTGCCAGCAGTTTGGGTGAAGGTCAGCCCCAGCATTTT. Translated, it gives CASSLGEGQPQHF.

The V call is TRBV7-9, the J call TRBJ1-1, with TRBD1 matching over 7 bases. Trimming cost V 4 bases and J 4 bases; bases outside gene matches: 9. The CDR3 length is 15 residues. The germline V gene has CDR1 SEHNR and CDR2 FQNEAQ (reference sequence). CDR3 loop: CASSSRQGGLTEAFF. In DNA form, the CDR3 reads TGTGCCAGCAGCTCAAGACAGGGAGGACTCACTGAAGCTTTCTTT.

The table lists this clonotype with many counts. V usage is TRBV9 and J usage is TRBJ1-2; TRBD1 matches at 8 bases. This CDR3 region has 17 residues. V shed 4 bases, J shed 2 bases, and the junction held 13 bases outside the gene matches. Looked up from germline, CDR1 is SGDLS and CDR2 is YYNGEE. This CDR3 reads CASSRGTGHDLNYGYTF. The CDR3 region has the DNA TGTGCCAGCAGCAGGGGGACAGGCCATGATCTAAACTATGGCTACACCTTC.

This clonotype was recorded many times. The junction departs from the called germline gene at one end, perhaps through a read error. V and J are TRBV6-5 and TRBJ1-1; 7 bases agree with TRBD1. This CDR3 comprises 13 residues. Germline V gives CDR1 MNHEY, CDR2 SVGAGI. CDR3 in amino acids: CASSATGFTEVFF. In nucleotides, the CDR3 is TGTGCCAGCAGCGCGACAGGGTTCACTGAAGTTTTCTTT.

This clonotype turned up a few times. The chain combines TRBV25-1 with TRBJ2-7; weak D call: TRBD2 (6 bases). Between the trimmed V and J ends, which lost 4 bases and 12 bases, there was a span of 16 bases. Germline lookup yields CDR1 MGHDK and CDR2 SYGVNS. The CDR3 is made up of 12 amino acids. This CDR3 reads CASSGSQGGLYF. The CDR3 DNA is TGTGCCAGCAGTGGGTCGCAGGGAGGACTGTACTTC.

This clonotype was counted only a few times. The V gene is TRBV7-6, the J gene TRBJ1-3; D gene ambiguous. The CDR3 loop spans 15 amino acids. In germline, CDR1 is SGHVS, CDR2 FNYEAQ. V was cut by 0 bases and J by 4 bases, with 10 bases left in between. The CDR3 region has the DNA TGTGCCAGCAGCTTAGCTAGGGCCTCCGGAAACACCATATATTTT. Its translation is CASSLARASGNTIYF.

This clonotype came up a few times. The chain recombines TRBV5-5 with TRBJ2-1; no clear D. Germline V gives CDR1 SGHKS, CDR2 YYEKEE (reference sequence). With 4 bases removed from V and 10 bases from J, the gap between germline ends came to 12 bases. This CDR3 has 12 amino acids. The DNA for the CDR3 is TGTGCCAGCAGCCTCGGTGCCCTAGAGCAGTTCTTC. It yields the protein CASSLGALEQFF.

This clonotype was recorded at least ten times. The chain is built from TRBV11-2 and TRBJ1-2; D unclear. The CDR3 is 14 residues long. V was cut by 5 bases and J by 3 bases, with 13 bases left in between. Germline CDR1 is SGHAT and CDR2 is FQNNGV. As DNA, the CDR3 is TGTGCCAGCAGCCCGGGAGGGAGTGACTATGGCTACACCTTC. This gives the protein CASSPGGSDYGYTF.

The chain recombines TRBV28 with TRBJ1-1, with D tentatively TRBD1 (5 bases). The V gene lost 5 bases and the J gene lost 4 bases, with 20 bases spanning the gap. This CDR3 contains 16 residues. CDR1 and CDR2 from the germline V gene are MDHEN and SYDVKM. The CDR3 DNA reads TGTGCCAGCAGTATGACCCGGACACGGTGGGGCACTGAAGCTTTCTTT. Its protein is CASSMTRTRWGTEAFF.

In this sample, this clonotype turned up many times. The chain couples TRBV10-3 to TRBJ2-1, with TRBD2 matching 14 bases. V gave up 7 bases and J gave up 9 bases; unmatched junction bases: 8. The CDR3 consists of 15 residues. The germline CDR1 and CDR2 sequences are ENHRY and SYGVKD. CDR3 sequence: CAINRKGTSGGEQFF. CDR3 DNA sequence: TGTGCCATCAACAGAAAGGGGACTAGCGGGGGTGAGCAGTTCTTC.

At least ten counts were recorded for this clonotype. The V and J genes are TRBV7-9 and TRBJ2-3; 8 bases align to TRBD1. Trimming at V came to 4 bases and at J to 6 bases, leaving 9 bases not matched to a gene. The CDR3 sequence is 15 residues long. CDR1 and CDR2 from the germline V gene are SEHNR and FQNEAQ (reference sequence). The CDR3 protein is CASSSGTGLRDTQYF. CDR3 DNA sequence: TGTGCCAGCAGCTCCGGGACAGGTCTGCGGGATACGCAGTATTTT.

This clonotype was recorded many times. This chain connects TRBV7-2 to TRBJ1-1; D uncertain. Trimming took 1 base from V and 1 from J, leaving 13 bases between them. Germline values: CDR1 SGHTA, CDR2 FQGNSA. This CDR3 is built from 16 residues. In nucleotides, the CDR3 is TGTGCCAGCAGCTTAGGTCGCAGCTACCGGAACACTGAAGCTTTCTTT. Translated, it gives CASSLGRSYRNTEAFF. The full variable domain, with the rest looked up from reference TRBV7-2 and TRBJ1-1, is GAGVSQSPSNKVTEKGKDVELRCDPISGHTALYWYRQSLGQGLEFLIYFQGNSAPDKSGLPSDRFSAERTGGSVSTLTIQRTQQEDSAVYLCASSLGRSYRNTEAFFGQGTRLTVV.

The V gene is TRBV21-1, the J gene TRBJ2-5; TRBD1, the table's D call, was not compared with the DNA. TRBV21-1 has pseudogene status. This CDR3 is 16 amino acids long. The CDR3 region is CASSKRSGTTQETQYF. For the CDR3, the DNA is TGTGCCAGCAGCAAAAGGTCCGGGACAACCCAAGAGACCCAGTACTTC.

To note about this clonotype: This may be a read error, as it is one base from a much larger clone. V gene TRBV10-1 combines with J gene TRBJ1-5, with unresolved D. The CDR3 loop spans 14 amino acids. The V end lost 10 bases, the J end lost 0 bases, and 13 bases lay between the germline ends. Germline values: CDR1 WNHNN, CDR2 SYGVQD (reference sequence). The CDR3 DNA is TGCGCCAACAGCGCTGGGATTAGCAATCAGCCCCAGCATTTT. This encodes CANSAGISNQPQHF.

This clonotype was detected only a few times. This chain joins TRBV7-9 and TRBJ1-6; unclear D gene. The V end was cut by 4 bases, the J end by 9 bases, with 13 bases between. The CDR3 extends over 14 amino acids. Germline-derived CDR1 and CDR2 are SEHNR and FQNEAQ (reference sequence). The chain's CDR3 is CASSSNGVGSPLHF. CDR3 nucleotide sequence: TGTGCCAGCAGCTCAAACGGGGTAGGTTCACCCCTCCACTTT.

This clonotype showed up many times. The V and J genes are TRBV7-8 and TRBJ2-7; D assignment may be TRBD1 or TRBD2 (5 bases each). The CDR3 totals 16 residues. From germline, CDR1 is SGHVS and CDR2 FQNEAQ. The V and J ends lost 5 bases and 1 base respectively, with 18 bases between them. The CDR3: CASSPGTNRQSYEQYF. The CDR3 DNA reads TGTGCCAGCAGCCCCGGGACGAACAGGCAATCCTACGAGCAGTACTTC.

This clonotype has ten or more counts. The chain combines TRBV5-1 with TRBJ2-3; 8 bases match TRBD2. The V gene end was trimmed by 4 bases and the J gene end by 0 bases; junction bases not matched to a gene: 7. The CDR3 runs 16 residues. Looked up from germline, CDR1 is SGHRS and CDR2 is YFSETQ. The DNA of the CDR3 is TGCGCCAGCAGCCTAGCCGGGGGGGCCAGCACAGATACGCAGTATTTT. Amino acids: CASSLAGGASTDTQYF. The full variable domain, its missing parts supplied by reference TRBV5-1 and TRBJ2-3, is KAGVTQTPRYLIKTRGQQVTLSCSPISGHRSVSWYQQTPGQGLQFLFEYFSETQRNKGNFPGRFSGRQFSNSRSEMNVSTLELGDSALYLCASSLAGGASTDTQYFGPGTRLTVL.

This sequence joins TRBV5-1 and TRBJ1-1, with a possible D match to TRBD1 (5 bases). Germline CDR1 is SGHRS and CDR2 is YFSETQ. The CDR3 is made up of 15 amino acids. Trimming removed 3 bases from V and 1 base from J, with 13 bases in between. The CDR3 region has the DNA TGCGCCAGCAGCTGGACTGACAGAGCGAACACTGAAGCTTTCTTT. Translated: CASSWTDRANTEAFF.

This clonotype was counted many times. The chain carries TRBV30 and TRBJ2-7; weak D call: TRBD2 (6 bases). This CDR3 region has 13 residues. Germline values: CDR1 GTSNPN, CDR2 SVGIG (reference sequence). V gave up 3 bases and J gave up 4 bases, with 13 bases separating them. The CDR3 region is CAWRGVGGYEQYF. In DNA, the CDR3 is TGTGCCTGGAGGGGAGTTGGGGGGTACGAGCAGTACTTC.

This clonotype was detected a few times. The chain links TRBV10-3 to TRBJ2-1; D is undetermined. Trimming pared 6 bases from V and 5 bases from J, leaving 5 bases between. This CDR3 has 11 amino acids. CDR1 and CDR2 from the germline V gene are ENHRY and SYGVKD. CDR3 sequence reads: CAIRKDNEQFF. In DNA, the CDR3 is TGTGCCATCAGGAAAGACAATGAGCAGTTCTTC.

V gene TRBV29-1 combines with J gene TRBJ2-3; TRBD1 matches 7 bases. CDR1 SQVTM and CDR2 ANQGSEA come from the germline V gene. J was trimmed by 3 bases and V by 5 bases; bases with no gene match: 5. CDR3 length equals 13 residues. CDR3 nucleotide sequence: TGCAGCGTTTTAGAGGGGGCGACAGATACGCAGTATTTT. Translated, it gives CSVLEGATDTQYF.

There are many counts of this clonotype. The chain recombines TRBV20-1 with TRBJ1-6; D might be TRBD1 (6 bases). Germline V lookup: CDR1 DFQATT, CDR2 SNEGSKA (reference sequence). Trimming took off 5 bases at V and 7 bases at J, with 18 bases between the two ends. CDR3 length: 15 amino acids. The CDR3: CSAGPGTGRNSPLHF. The CDR3 region has the DNA TGCAGTGCTGGCCCAGGAACAGGGAGGAATTCACCCCTCCACTTT.

V and J are TRBV6-5 and TRBJ2-1; 7 nucleotides align to TRBD2. Germline V gene data show CDR1 as MNHEY and CDR2 as SVGAGI. The CDR3 runs to 14 residues. The ends lost 8 bases at V and 0 bases at J; junction bases unmatched: 4. The CDR3 loop reads CASAGVNSYNEQFF. As DNA, the CDR3 is TGTGCCAGCGCGGGGGTAAACTCCTACAATGAGCAGTTCTTC.

There are many counts of this clonotype. The chain links TRBV11-2 to TRBJ2-1; D possibly corresponds to TRBD1 (5 bases). Germline-derived CDR1 and CDR2 are SGHAT and FQNNGV. CDR3 size: 15 residues. The V end lost 5 bases, the J end lost 0 bases, and 11 bases lay between the germline ends. DNA of the CDR3: TGTGCCAGCAGCCACCGACAGAGCTCCTACAATGAGCAGTTCTTC. This encodes CASSHRQSSYNEQFF.

Many counts were recorded for this clonotype. CDR3 sequence: CSVEDRRSYGYTF. The CDR3 DNA reads as TGCAGCGTTGAAGACAGGCGTTCCTATGGCTACACCTTC. The rearrangement uses TRBV29-1 and TRBJ1-2; D gene unclear. This CDR3 has 13 residues. V shed 0 bases and J shed 4 bases, with 9 bases lying between them. Germline CDR1 SQVTM, CDR2 ANQGSEA.